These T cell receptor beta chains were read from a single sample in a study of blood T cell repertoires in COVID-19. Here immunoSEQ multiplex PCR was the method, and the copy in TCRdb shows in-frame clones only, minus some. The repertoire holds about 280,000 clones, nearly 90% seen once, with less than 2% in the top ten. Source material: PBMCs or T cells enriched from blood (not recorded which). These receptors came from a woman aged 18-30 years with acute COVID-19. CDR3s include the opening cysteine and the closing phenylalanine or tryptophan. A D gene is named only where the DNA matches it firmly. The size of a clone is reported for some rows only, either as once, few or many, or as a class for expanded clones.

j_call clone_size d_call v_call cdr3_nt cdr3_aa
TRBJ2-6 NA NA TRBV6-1 TGTGCCAGCAGTGGACAAACAGCCCTCTCTGGGGCCAACGTCCTGACTTTC CASSGQTALSGANVLTF
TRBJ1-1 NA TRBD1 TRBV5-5 TGTGCCAGCAGCTTGCAGGGGGCCACTATGAACACTGAAGCTTTCTTT CASSLQGATMNTEAFF
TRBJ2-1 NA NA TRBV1 TGCACCAGCAGCCCTAGCATGCTTGAGCAGTTCTTC CTSSPSMLEQFF
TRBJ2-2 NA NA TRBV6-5 TGTGCCAGCAGAGCTCCGGGGGAGCTGTTTTTT CASRAPGELFF
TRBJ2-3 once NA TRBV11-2 TGTGCCAGCAGCCAGGAGGCGGGACGGGTTGAGACAGATACGCAGTATTTT CASSQEAGRVETDTQYF
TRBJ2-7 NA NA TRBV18 TGTGCCAGCTCACCTGCACAGGCCTCCTACGAGCAGTACTTC CASSPAQASYEQYF
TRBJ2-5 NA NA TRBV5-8 TGTGCCAGCAGCTTGGCTTTGAGCCAAGAGACCCAGTACTTC CASSLALSQETQYF
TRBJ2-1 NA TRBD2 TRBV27 TGTGCCAGCATGTTAGCGGGAGGGAATGAGCAGTTCTTC CASMLAGGNEQFF
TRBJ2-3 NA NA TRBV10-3 TGTGCCTCCTCGACCGCGGGCGGCGCGACCAGCGCAGATACGCAGTATTTT CASSTAGGATSADTQYF
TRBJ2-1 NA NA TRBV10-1 TGCGCCAGCAGTGAGATTCCAGGGGCCCCCTACAATGAGCAGTTCTTC CASSEIPGAPYNEQFF
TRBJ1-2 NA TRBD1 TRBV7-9 TGTGCCAGCAGCTTATTGAGACAGGGTAACTATGGCTACACCTTC CASSLLRQGNYGYTF
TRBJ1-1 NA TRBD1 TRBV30 TGTGCCTGGAGACAGGGGGGGATAATATTTGAAGCTTTCTTT CAWRQGGIIFEAFF
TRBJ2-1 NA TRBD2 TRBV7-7 TGTGCCAGCAGCCCAGATATACTAGCGGGAGCTTACAATGAGCAGTTCTTC CASSPDILAGAYNEQFF
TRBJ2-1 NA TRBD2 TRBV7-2 TGTGCCAGCAGCTTATGGTCCGGGACTAGCGTATACAATGAGCAGTTCTTC CASSLWSGTSVYNEQFF
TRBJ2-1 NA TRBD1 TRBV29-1 TGCAGCGTGGACAGGGGAATAGTTGAGCAGTTCTTC CSVDRGIVEQFF
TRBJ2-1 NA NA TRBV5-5 TGTGCCAGCAGCAGGGTGGGGGGAAACTACAATGAGCAGTTCTTC CASSRVGGNYNEQFF
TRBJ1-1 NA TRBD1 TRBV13 TGTGCCAGCAGCTTAAGGCAGGGGGACACTGAAGCTTTCTTT CASSLRQGDTEAFF
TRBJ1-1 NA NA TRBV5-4 TGTGCCAGCAGCTTGGTTCGGGAGACTGAAGCTTTCTTT CASSLVRETEAFF
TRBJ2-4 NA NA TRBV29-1 TGCAGCGGGGCGGGCTCCTGGGGCATTCAGTACTTC CSGAGSWGIQYF
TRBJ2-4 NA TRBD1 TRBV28 TGTGCCAGCAGGGACGACAGGGGGTACAGAAACATTCAGTACTTC CASRDDRGYRNIQYF
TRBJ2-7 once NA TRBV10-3 TGTGCCATCAGTGAATCCGGGATCAACGAGCAGTACTTC CAISESGINEQYF
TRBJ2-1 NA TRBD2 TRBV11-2 TGTGCCAGCAGCACCAGGACTAGCGGGAGGCCAAATGAGCAGTTCTTC CASSTRTSGRPNEQFF
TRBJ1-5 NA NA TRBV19 TGTGCCAGTAGTATCGCGGATCGGCCCCAGCATTTT CASSIADRPQHF
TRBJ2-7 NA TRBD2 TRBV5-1 TGCGCCAGCAGACCCATAGCGGGAGAAAGGTTTTACGAGCAGTACTTC CASRPIAGERFYEQYF
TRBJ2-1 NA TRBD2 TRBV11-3 TGTGCCAGCAGGGCTAGCGGGAGTGATGAGCAGTTCTTC CASRASGSDEQFF
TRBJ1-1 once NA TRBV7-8 TGTGCCAGCAGCCAGAACAGGCGCAACACTGAAGCTTTCTTT CASSQNRRNTEAFF
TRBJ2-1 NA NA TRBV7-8 TGTGCCAGCAGCTCGCAGGTTACTGAGCAGTTCTTC CASSSQVTEQFF
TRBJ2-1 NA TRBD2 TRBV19 TGTGCCAGTAGTATAGGAGGTAGCGGGAGGACTTACAATGAGCAGTTCTTC CASSIGGSGRTYNEQFF
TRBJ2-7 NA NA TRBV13 TGTGCCAGCAGCCCTCCTAGCAGCTACGAGCAGTACTTC CASSPPSSYEQYF
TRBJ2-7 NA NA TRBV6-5 TGTGCCAGCAGAGAGGACACCCGGTACGAGCAGTACTTC CASREDTRYEQYF
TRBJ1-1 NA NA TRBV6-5 TGTGCCAGCAGTTACTCGGGCCAGTTAAACACTGAAGCTTTCTTT CASSYSGQLNTEAFF
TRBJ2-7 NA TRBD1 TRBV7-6 TGTGCCAGCAGCTATGGACAGGGCCTAGCCTACGAGCAGTACTTC CASSYGQGLAYEQYF
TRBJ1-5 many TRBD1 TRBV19 TGTGCCAGTAGGTTGACGGACAGGGGATTTAGCAATCAGCCCCAGCATTTT CASRLTDRGFSNQPQHF
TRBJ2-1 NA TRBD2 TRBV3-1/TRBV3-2 TGTGCCAGCAGCCACGGGACTAGCGGCCGAAATGAGCAGTTCTTC CASSHGTSGRNEQFF
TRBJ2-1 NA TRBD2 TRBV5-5 TGTGCCAGCAGCTTAAAACTAGCGGGAGGTAATGAGCAGTTCTTC CASSLKLAGGNEQFF
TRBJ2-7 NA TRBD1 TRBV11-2 TGTGCCAGCACCTCGTGGGACAGGGTCTACGAGCAGTACTTC CASTSWDRVYEQYF
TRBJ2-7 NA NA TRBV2 TGTGCCAGCAGTGAACAGGGGACCTCCTACGAGCAGTACTTC CASSEQGTSYEQYF
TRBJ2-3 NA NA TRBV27 TGTGCCAGCAGTTTACTAGCGTCAGATACGCAGTATTTT CASSLLASDTQYF
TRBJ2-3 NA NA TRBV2 TGTGCCAGCAAGTGGGTGGAATCTAAGCGAGATACGCAGTATTTT CASKWVESKRDTQYF
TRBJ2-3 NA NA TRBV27 TGTGCCAGCCAGAGTCGGGCAGATACGCAGTATTTT CASQSRADTQYF
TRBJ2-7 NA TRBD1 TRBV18 TGTGCCAGCTCGCCAAAGACAGGGTTTAGAGCCTACGAGCAGTACTTC CASSPKTGFRAYEQYF
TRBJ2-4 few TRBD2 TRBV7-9 TGTGCCAGCAGCTTAGAGGCTAGCGGGAGTAAAAACATTCAGTACTTC CASSLEASGSKNIQYF
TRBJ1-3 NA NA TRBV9 TGTGCCAGCAGCGTTAGCGCAGGCCAAGGAAACACCATATATTTT CASSVSAGQGNTIYF
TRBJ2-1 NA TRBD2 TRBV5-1 TGCGCCAGCAGCTTGGCTAGCGGGGGACCCCCCAATGAGCAGTTCTTC CASSLASGGPPNEQFF
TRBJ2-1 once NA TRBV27 TGTGCCAGCAGTTTACGGGGTTATAAGAATGAGCAGTTCTTC CASSLRGYKNEQFF
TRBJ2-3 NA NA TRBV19 TGTGCCAGTAGTATCCGTGGGGGGGCGGGCACAGATACGCAGTATTTT CASSIRGGAGTDTQYF
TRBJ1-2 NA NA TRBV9 TGTGCCAGCAGCCCCCGAATAGGCGGTTGGCTCAGTGGTGGCTACACCTTC CASSPRIGGWLSGGYTF
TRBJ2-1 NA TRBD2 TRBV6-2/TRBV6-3 TGTGCCAGCAGTTATGGGACTAGCGGGAGGGATGAGCAGTTCTTC CASSYGTSGRDEQFF
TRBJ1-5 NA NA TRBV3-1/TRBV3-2 TGTGCCAGCAGCCAAGACAGGGACAATCAGCCCCAGCATTTT CASSQDRDNQPQHF
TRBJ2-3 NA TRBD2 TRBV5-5 TGTGCCAGCAGCTTTAGGGCGGGAGGAGGGTACCTAGATACGCAGTATTTT CASSFRAGGGYLDTQYF
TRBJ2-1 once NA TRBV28 TGTGCCAGCCTCCGGGGATCCTCCTACAATGAGCAGTTCTTC CASLRGSSYNEQFF
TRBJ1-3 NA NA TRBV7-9 TGTGCCAGTCGCAAGGGAGCTGGAAACACCATATATTTT CASRKGAGNTIYF
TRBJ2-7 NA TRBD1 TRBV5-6 TGTGCCAGCAGCTTGAAACCGGGACAGGGATTTGGCGAGCAGTACTTC CASSLKPGQGFGEQYF
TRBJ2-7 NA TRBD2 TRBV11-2 TGTGCCAGCAGCTTAGATGGGACTAAAACCTCCTACGAGCAGTACTTC CASSLDGTKTSYEQYF
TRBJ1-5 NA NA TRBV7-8 TGTGCCAGCAGCTTAATGACAATCGATAGCAATCAGCCCCAGCATTTT CASSLMTIDSNQPQHF
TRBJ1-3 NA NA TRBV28 TGTGCCAGCAGTTTATCAGGGTTCGGAAACACCATATATTTT CASSLSGFGNTIYF
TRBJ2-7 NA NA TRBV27 TGTGCCACAACCGGCAGGTCCAGGGGCGAGCAGTACTTC CATTGRSRGEQYF
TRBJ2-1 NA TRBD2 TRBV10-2 TGCGCCAGCAGTGAGTCGGGCCGGGGGGGTGAGCAGTTCTTC CASSESGRGGEQFF
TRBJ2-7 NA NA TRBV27 TGTGCCAGCAGTCCCCACGTGAGCTACGAGCAGTACTTC CASSPHVSYEQYF
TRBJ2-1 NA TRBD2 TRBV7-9 TGTGCCAGCAGCCGACTAGCGGGAGCGGTAAAGGGCAAAAATGAGCAGTTCTTC CASSRLAGAVKGKNEQFF